A selection of T cell receptor beta chains follows, all from one sample in a study of blood T cell repertoires in COVID-19. Only in-frame clones appear in the TCRdb table, and some are missing; sequencing was by immunoSEQ multiplex PCR. The sample lists some 180,000 clones, approximately 85% seen once, with around 7.8% in the top ten. What was sequenced was peripheral blood. These receptors all come from a woman aged 60-70 years with acute or convalescent COVID-19. Both conserved end residues are part of each CDR3. D genes are given only for firm matches. Part of the rows lack a size; the others show once, few, many or a class for expanded clones.

clone_size | j_call | v_call | d_call | cdr3_aa | cdr3_nt
once | TRBJ1-2 | TRBV19 | TRBD1 | CASSGTGGGYTF | TGTGCCAGTAGCGGGACAGGTGGAGGCTACACCTTC
NA | TRBJ2-1 | TRBV19 | NA | CASSIDGQLYNEQFF | TGTGCCAGTAGTATAGACGGACAGCTATACAATGAGCAGTTCTTC
NA | TRBJ1-1 | TRBV28 | NA | CASSLIQGNTEAFF | TGTGCCAGCAGCCTTATCCAGGGGAACACTGAAGCTTTCTTT
once | TRBJ1-1 | TRBV30 | NA | CALAGVGSGSHMNTEAFF | TGTGCCCTCGCTGGGGTCGGCAGCGGGTCGCATATGAACACTGAAGCTTTCTTT
NA | TRBJ2-7 | TRBV2 | TRBD1 | CASRFRGSSYEQYF | TGTGCCAGCAGGTTCAGGGGGTCCTCCTACGAGCAGTACTTC
NA | TRBJ2-3 | TRBV7-7 | TRBD2 | CASSFKTSGPFNTQYF | TGTGCTAGCAGCTTTAAGACTAGCGGGCCCTTTAATACGCAGTATTTT
once | TRBJ1-2 | TRBV7-2 | TRBD1 | CASSSGQGAYYGYTF | TGTGCCAGCAGCTCCGGACAGGGGGCTTACTATGGCTACACCTTC
NA | TRBJ2-1 | TRBV3-1/TRBV3-2 | TRBD2 | CASSQNLAGGPSRYNEQFF | TGTGCCAGCAGCCAGAACCTAGCGGGAGGGCCCTCTAGATACAATGAGCAGTTCTTC
once | TRBJ1-1 | TRBV6-1 | NA | CASSEGGGRTEAFF | TGTGCCAGCAGTGAAGGGGGGGGCAGAACTGAAGCTTTCTTT
few | TRBJ2-1 | TRBV6-5 | TRBD2 | CASSLGTSGSNEQFF | TGTGCCAGCAGCCTTGGGACTAGCGGGTCAAATGAGCAGTTCTTC
NA | TRBJ2-2 | TRBV4-1 | TRBD2 | CASSQVLLAFTGELFF | TGCGCCAGCAGCCAAGTTTTACTAGCGTTCACCGGGGAGCTGTTTTTT
NA | TRBJ1-2 | TRBV10-2 | NA | CASRAGINYGYTF | TGCGCCAGCAGGGCAGGGATCAACTATGGCTACACCTTC
NA | TRBJ2-1 | TRBV4-2 | TRBD1 | CASSQREGTGGHNEQFF | TGTGCCAGCAGCCAACGCGAAGGGACAGGGGGACACAATGAGCAGTTCTTC
NA | TRBJ2-1 | TRBV18 | NA | CASSPDFGASSSYNEQFF | TGTGCCAGCTCACCGGATTTTGGGGCGTCAAGCTCCTACAATGAGCAGTTCTTC